The sequence of this TCR beta chain was determined in a study of regulatory T cells in long-lasting Graves disease. Time point given: persistent/refractory GD, antithyroid drugs over 5 years with positive TRAb. Extracted PBMC RNA gave rise to the TCR library. Trimming took 5 bases from V and 0 from J, leaving 10 bases between them. The V gene's germline CDR1 is GTSNPN and CDR2 SVGIG (reference sequence). This CDR3 spans 13 amino acids. Researchers made TCR beta libraries by using iRepertoire HTBI primers and running Arm-PCR on CDR3 regions. Via MiXCR, TCRdb re-called the multiplex PCR reads, giving one row per CDR3 protein. The table lists a few hundred thousand distinct CDR3 sequences, about 23% of them singletons.

The receptor's source is a woman between 40 and 50 years old with Graves disease. The chain carries TRBV30 and TRBJ1-1; no reliable D call. The sample was peripheral blood mononuclear cells (PBMCs), taken when the disease was refractory, from a patient treated with antithyroid drugs. The CDR3 coding sequence is TGTGCCTGGGTTTTGGGCCTGAACACTGAAGCTTTCTTT. Translated, it gives CAWVLGLNTEAFF.